Presented here are 29 T cell receptor beta chains from one specimen sequenced in a study of OX40 agonist ivuxolimab in advanced cancers. The table came from immunoSEQ multiplex PCR; TCRdb's copy has only in-frame clones and leaves some out. This table has 70,000 to 90,000 clones, around 83% appearing once. Source: CD4+ or CD8+ T cells sorted from blood, taken in a trial of the OX40 agonist ivuxolimab. Every receptor here comes from an adult with an advanced solid tumor such as melanoma, head and neck, liver or kidney cancer.

The genes are TRBV19 and TRBJ1-1, with D possibly matching TRBD1 (5 bases). The CDR3 has 14 amino acids. The V and J ends lost 5 bases and 4 bases respectively, with 14 bases between them. Germline V gene data show CDR1 as LNHDA and CDR2 as SQIVND (reference sequence). This chain's CDR3 is CASSWEIGGTEAFF. In DNA form, the CDR3 reads TGTGCCAGTAGTTGGGAGATCGGGGGCACTGAAGCTTTCTTT. The full variable domain, its missing parts supplied by reference TRBV19 and TRBJ1-1, is DGGITQSPKYLFRKEGQNVTLSCEQNLNHDAMYWYRQDPGQGLRLIYYSQIVNDFQKGDIAEGYSVSREKKESFPLTVTSAQKNPTAFYLCASSWEIGGTEAFFGQGTRLTVV.

This chain connects TRBV19 to TRBJ1-1; D is ambiguous. Trimming removed 1 base at V and 1 base at J, with 7 bases between. The CDR3 loop spans 14 amino acids. Germline CDR1 and CDR2: LNHDA and SQIVND (reference sequence). CDR3 region: CASSIGPGNTEAFF. Here the CDR3 DNA reads TGTGCCAGTAGTATAGGTCCAGGGAACACTGAAGCTTTCTTT. The full variable domain, completed using reference TRBV19 and TRBJ1-1, is DGGITQSPKYLFRKEGQNVTLSCEQNLNHDAMYWYRQDPGQGLRLIYYSQIVNDFQKGDIAEGYSVSREKKESFPLTVTSAQKNPTAFYLCASSIGPGNTEAFFGQGTRLTVV.

The gene calls are TRBV11-2 and TRBJ2-2; 7 positions agree with TRBD1. Germline V CDR1 and CDR2: SGHAT, FQNNGV. The trim removed 1 base at V and 4 bases at J, leaving 6 bases unmatched. The CDR3 runs to 16 residues. CDR3 sequence reads: CASSLGQGGGTGELFF. For the CDR3, the DNA is TGTGCCAGCAGCTTAGGACAGGGTGGAGGCACCGGGGAGCTGTTTTTT. Supplemented by reference TRBV11-2 and TRBJ2-2, the full variable domain reads EAGVAQSPRYKIIEKRQSVAFWCNPISGHATLYWYQQILGQGPKLLIQFQNNGVVDDSQLPKDRFSAERLKGVDSTLKIQPAKLEDSAVYLCASSLGQGGGTGELFFGEGSRLTVL.

This clone was seen a handful of times. The chain combines TRBV6-5 with TRBJ2-7; either TRBD1 or TRBD2 may fit D (6 bases each). This CDR3 has 14 amino acids. Germline V gives CDR1 MNHEY, CDR2 SVGAGI. The V and J ends lost 1 base and 7 bases respectively, with 14 bases between them. The CDR3 loop is CASSYFSGGGEQYF. As DNA, the CDR3 is TGTGCCAGCAGTTACTTTTCCGGGGGCGGAGAGCAGTACTTC.

The chain recombines TRBV6-5 with TRBJ2-7, with TRBD1 matching 9 bases. There are 14 residues in the CDR3. The germline V gene has CDR1 MNHEY and CDR2 SVGAGI. V trimming: 6 bases; J trimming: 0 bases; junction bases outside the gene matches: 3. CDR3 amino acids: CASSGTGSSYEQYF. CDR3 nucleotide sequence: TGTGCCAGCAGCGGGACAGGGAGCTCCTACGAGCAGTACTTC.

This clone has a handful of counts. This chain joins TRBV21-1 and TRBJ2-7; TRBD1 is taken as the D call from the table, unchecked against the DNA. TRBV21-1 is termed a pseudogene. The CDR3 has 13 amino acids. The CDR3, as DNA: TGTGCCAGCAGCGACAGGGGCGCCTACGAGCAGTACTTC. Residues: CASSDRGAYEQYF.

This clone has only one observation. The chain joins TRBV2 to TRBJ1-1; 7 bases map to TRBD1. Germline-derived CDR1 and CDR2 are SNHLY and FYNNEI. The CDR3 loop spans 15 amino acids. Trimming removed 5 bases from V and 1 base from J; junction bases left unmatched: 7. CDR3 sequence reads: CASSWADRTNTEAFF. The CDR3 nucleotides read TGTGCCAGCAGTTGGGCGGACAGGACGAACACTGAAGCTTTCTTT.

The chain joins TRBV27 to TRBJ2-5, with D maybe TRBD2 (5 bases). CDR3 size: 14 residues. V was clipped by 3 bases and J by 0 bases, with 8 bases between them. Germline values: CDR1 MNHEY, CDR2 SMNVEV (reference sequence). The CDR3 loop reads CASSFYGNQETQYF. The CDR3 DNA reads as TGTGCCAGCAGTTTCTACGGGAACCAAGAGACCCAGTACTTC.

The gene calls are TRBV14 and TRBJ2-5; D assignment may be TRBD1 or TRBD2 (5 bases each). The germline gives CDR1 SGHDN, CDR2 FVKESK. CDR3 length: 15 residues. The V end was cut by 0 bases, the J end by 4 bases, with 12 bases between. The CDR3 loop reads CASSQDGGSRETQYF. CDR3 nucleotides: TGTGCCAGCAGCCAAGATGGGGGTAGCCGAGAGACCCAGTACTTC.

The V and J genes are TRBV5-4 and TRBJ1-6; D is unresolved. The CDR3 has 16 residues. The V and J ends lost 0 bases and 10 bases respectively, with 17 bases between them. Germline CDR1 is SGHNT and CDR2 is YYREEE (reference sequence). The DNA of the CDR3 is TGTGCCAGCAGCTTGGTTGGCCAGGACTCAGCGTCACCCCTCCACTTT. Residues: CASSLVGQDSASPLHF.

V and J are TRBV13 and TRBJ1-3, with 7 bases lining up with TRBD1. Trimming took 2 bases from V and 4 from J; bases not matched to a gene: 11. The CDR3 runs to 17 residues. Looked up from germline, CDR1 is PRHDT and CDR2 is FYEKMQ (reference sequence). The CDR3 region has the DNA TGTGCCAGCAGCTTACGGGGGGACAGTCCTCTAGGAAACACCATATATTTT. Amino acids: CASSLRGDSPLGNTIYF. Supplemented by reference TRBV13 and TRBJ1-3, the full variable domain reads AAGVIQSPRHLIKEKRETATLKCYPIPRHDTVYWYQQGPGQDPQFLISFYEKMQSDKGSIPDRFSAQQFSDYHSELNMSSLELGDSALYFCASSLRGDSPLGNTIYFGEGSWLTVV.

The CDR3 DNA sequence: TGTGCCAGCTCACCTGTAGCGGGCACAGATACGCAGTATTTT. It specifies CASSPVAGTDTQYF. The chain couples TRBV18 to TRBJ2-3; a weak D match, TRBD2 (6 bases). The germline gives CDR1 KGHSH, CDR2 LQKENI. The CDR3 has 14 residues. Trimming removed 3 bases at V and 1 base at J, with 8 bases between.

J is TRBJ2-7 and V is TRBV5-1; no firm D call. Germline V gene sequence: CDR1 SGHRS, CDR2 YFSETQ. CDR3 size: 14 residues. Trimming took off 0 bases at V and 0 bases at J, with 7 bases between the two ends. Here the CDR3 DNA reads TGCGCCAGCAGCTTGGGGACGAGCTCCTACGAGCAGTACTTC. This encodes CASSLGTSSYEQYF.

The chain links TRBV6-1 to TRBJ2-7; 10 bases are shared with TRBD1. The CDR3 covers 14 residues. Trimming at V came to 6 bases and at J to 5 bases, leaving 7 bases not matched to a gene. Germline CDR1 is MNHNS and CDR2 is SASEGT. Written as DNA, the CDR3 is TGTGCCAGCAGCCGGAGACAGGGGGCCCACGAGCAGTACTTC. Encoded protein: CASSRRQGAHEQYF.

The chain employs TRBV27 and TRBJ1-5; 12 bases are a match to TRBD1. The CDR3 has 21 residues. Germline CDR1 reads MNHEY; CDR2 reads SMNVEV (reference sequence). Unmatched junction bases numbered 16, after V lost 4 bases and J lost 0 bases. The CDR3 DNA reads TGTGCCAGCAGTTCCTTTTACAGGGGACAGGGGGCCAAATATAGCAATCAGCCCCAGCATTTT. Protein: CASSSFYRGQGAKYSNQPQHF.

The rearrangement uses TRBV25-1 and TRBJ1-2, with D possibly TRBD1 on 5 matching bases. V was trimmed by 2 bases and J by 5 bases, leaving 9 bases between them. This CDR3 is 13 amino acids long. Germline CDR1 MGHDK, CDR2 SYGVNS. DNA for the CDR3: TGTGCCAGCAGTGAACCAGGGAGGTATGGCTACACCTTC. Translated: CASSEPGRYGYTF.

V usage is TRBV6-1 and J usage is TRBJ1-1; TRBD1 agrees at 8 bases. The CDR3 spans 15 residues. V gave up 3 bases and J gave up 1 base; unmatched junction bases: 4. The germline CDR1 and CDR2 sequences are MNHNS and SASEGT. The chain's CDR3 is CASSERTGPNTEAFF. The DNA for the CDR3 is TGTGCCAGCAGTGAGAGGACAGGGCCGAACACTGAAGCTTTCTTT.

V and J are TRBV5-4 and TRBJ2-1; D is ambiguous. From germline, CDR1 is SGHNT and CDR2 YYREEE (reference sequence). V gave up 4 bases and J gave up 5 bases, with 19 bases separating them. The CDR3 totals 16 residues. CDR3 sequence (DNA): TGTGCCAGCAGCCTGCCGTTAGACCTTGGCGACAATGAGCAGTTCTTC. Its translation: CASSLPLDLGDNEQFF.

This chain links TRBV5-4 with TRBJ2-1; 11 nucleotides match TRBD2. The CDR3 has 18 residues. Trimming cost V 4 bases and J 7 bases; bases outside gene matches: 16. Germline CDR1 and CDR2: SGHNT and YYREEE (reference sequence). As DNA, the CDR3 is TGTGCCAGCAGCCGAGGGACTAGCGGTTTTCGGGGGGGAAATGAGCAGTTCTTC. Translated: CASSRGTSGFRGGNEQFF.

The chain carries TRBV5-6 and TRBJ1-2; possibly TRBD1 for D (5 bases). Germline assignment: CDR1 SGHDT and CDR2 YYEEEE. Deletions cut 2 bases from V and 6 bases from J, with 11 bases between. CDR3 length: 13 residues. CDR3 nucleotides: TGTGCCAGCAGCTTAGGTCAGGGCCATGGCTACACCTTC. This encodes CASSLGQGHGYTF. Full variable domain (rest looked up from reference TRBV5-6 and TRBJ1-2): DAGVTQSPTHLIKTRGQQVTLRCSPKSGHDTVSWYQQALGQGPQFIFQYYEEEERQRGNFPDRFSGHQFPNYSSELNVNALLLGDSALYLCASSLGQGHGYTFGSGTRLTVV.

V gene TRBV7-8 combines with J gene TRBJ2-1, with a possible D match to TRBD2 (5 bases). The CDR3 totals 15 residues. Germline values: CDR1 SGHVS, CDR2 FQNEAQ. The V end was cut by 4 bases, the J end by 8 bases, with 18 bases between. CDR3 in amino acids: CASSSKPWLEDEQFF. The DNA for the CDR3 is TGTGCCAGCAGCTCCAAGCCCTGGCTGGAGGATGAGCAGTTCTTC.

The chain combines TRBV5-1 with TRBJ2-1, with 7 nucleotides matching TRBD1. The junction had 14 bases not matched to a gene; V was cut back by 2 bases and J by 6 bases. CDR1 SGHRS and CDR2 YFSETQ come from the germline V gene. The CDR3 spans 17 residues. This CDR3 is CASSFTRSGGRGNEQFF. CDR3 DNA: TGCGCCAGCAGCTTCACCCGGTCAGGGGGTCGTGGCAATGAGCAGTTCTTC.

The V and J genes are TRBV6-5 and TRBJ1-3; no clear D gene. V shed 6 bases and J shed 2 bases, with 8 bases lying between them. The CDR3 has 13 residues. CDR1 and CDR2 (germline): MNHEY, SVGAGI. In DNA form, the CDR3 reads TGTGCCAGCAGCCGAACCCCTGGAAACACCATATATTTT. Its protein is CASSRTPGNTIYF.

V gene TRBV7-8 combines with J gene TRBJ1-1; 11 bases line up with TRBD1. Losses at the gene ends were 4 bases for V and 5 bases for J; bases not matched to a gene: 3. Per the germline V gene, CDR1 is SGHVS and CDR2 is FQNEAQ. This CDR3 has 14 amino acids. The CDR3 is CASSWGQGGTEAFF. DNA for the CDR3: TGTGCCAGCAGCTGGGGACAGGGGGGAACTGAAGCTTTCTTT.

V is TRBV6-5 and J is TRBJ1-4; possible D gene TRBD1, 5 bases. V shed 5 bases and J shed 7 bases, with 14 bases lying between them. The CDR3 loop spans 14 amino acids. In germline, CDR1 is MNHEY, CDR2 SVGAGI. CDR3: CASSDGTAAEKLFF. The CDR3 nucleotides are TGTGCCAGCAGTGACGGGACTGCTGCTGAAAAACTGTTTTTT.

The table lists this clone with a count of one. The chain joins TRBV7-6 to TRBJ1-1, with D perhaps matching TRBD1 (5 bases). Germline loops: CDR1 SGHVS, CDR2 FNYEAQ. V shed 6 bases and J shed 1 base, with 15 bases lying between them. This CDR3 is 15 amino acids long. CDR3 residues: CASSPDSTSNTEAFF. Here the CDR3 DNA reads TGTGCCAGCAGTCCCGACAGCACCTCGAACACTGAAGCTTTCTTT.

The J gene is TRBJ1-2, the V gene TRBV5-1; a possible D gene is TRBD1 (6 bases). Germline CDR1 and CDR2: SGHRS and YFSETQ. V lost 3 bases, J lost 5 bases, and 14 bases lay in between. This CDR3 is built from 14 residues. The CDR3 here is CASSWTELSYGYTF. The DNA for the CDR3 is TGCGCCAGCAGCTGGACAGAGTTGAGTTATGGCTACACCTTC.

The chain is built from TRBV6-5 and TRBJ1-2; D is unresolved. The length of the CDR3 is 14 residues. Germline V gene lookup returns CDR1 MNHEY and CDR2 SVGAGI. V lost 7 bases, J lost 8 bases, and 20 bases lay in between. CDR3: CASTLDQLSAGYTF. The CDR3 region has the DNA TGTGCCAGCACCTTAGATCAGCTTTCGGCCGGCTACACCTTC.

V gene TRBV18 combines with J gene TRBJ2-2; TRBD2 aligns across 9 bases. From germline, CDR1 is KGHSH and CDR2 LQKENI. V lost 4 bases to trimming and J lost 6 bases; unmatched junction nucleotides: 18. The CDR3 spans 19 residues. The CDR3 DNA is TGTGCCAGCTCACTAACTCCGGTACCGGGACTAGCCGCTGCCGGGGAGCTGTTTTTT. It specifies CASSLTPVPGLAAAGELFF.